This T cell receptor beta chain was obtained from a study of cytomegalovirus exposure and HLA in healthy donors. Unrecorded immune exposure was likely among donors, who were nominally healthy when sampled. The length of the CDR3 is 13 residues. Looked up from germline, CDR1 is LGHNT and CDR2 is FRNRAP. V was cut by 3 bases and J by 5 bases, with 10 bases left in between. PCR involved 60 Vbeta and 13 Jbeta primers. The assay was immunoSEQ multiplex PCR, and TCRdb's table has in-frame clones only and misses some. The sample consists of over 100,000 clones, roughly three fifths of them appearing once. The receptor comes from a man in his forties or fifties in good health and CMV-seropositive. The rearrangement joins TRBV12-5 to TRBJ2-5, with a possible D match to TRBD1 (6 bases). Material for sequencing was PBMCs. CDR3: CASGLDRLETQYF. The CDR3, as DNA: TGTGCTAGTGGTTTAGACAGGCTTGAGACCCAGTACTTC. Combining the CDR3 with reference TRBV12-5 and TRBJ2-5 gives the whole variable domain DARVTQTPRHKVTEMGQEVTMRCQPILGHNTVFWYRQTMMQGLELLAYFRNRAPLDDSGMPKDRFSAEMPDATLATLKIQPSEPRDSAVYFCASGLDRLETQYFGPGTRLLVL.